The 14 T cell receptor beta chains below were found in one sample sequenced in a study of blood T cell repertoires in COVID-19. Profiling relied on immunoSEQ multiplex PCR, and the TCRdb table lists in-frame clones only, not all of them. Among 72,000 or so clones listed, 80% were seen once. The source material was peripheral blood. The source is a man between 65 and 85 years old who had recovered from COVID-19.

The V gene is TRBV6-5, the J gene TRBJ1-5; D is unclear. CDR3 length: 13 amino acids. Trimming left V 11 bases short and J 5 bases short, with 16 bases between. CDR1 MNHEY and CDR2 SVGAGI come from the germline V gene. The CDR3 here is CASSGVHYQPQHF. CDR3 sequence (DNA): TGTGCCTCGTCCGGGGTTCACTATCAGCCCCAGCATTTT.

The rearrangement links TRBV28 to TRBJ1-1; 8 nucleotides match TRBD1. The CDR3 is 14 amino acids. CDR1 and CDR2 from the germline V gene are MDHEN and SYDVKM. Germline trimming cut 6 bases from V and 1 base from J; bases unmatched to any gene: 4. The CDR3 is CASRTGQGNTEAFF. CDR3 sequence (DNA): TGTGCCAGCAGAACTGGACAGGGGAACACTGAAGCTTTCTTT.

The chain combines TRBV12-3 or TRBV12-4 with TRBJ1-4; D might be TRBD1 (5 bases). The length of the CDR3 is 13 residues. Trimming took 8 bases from V and 1 from J, leaving 8 bases between them. The CDR3 DNA is TGTGCCAGCGTGGGGGGAACTAATGAAAAACTGTTTTTT. Translating gives CASVGGTNEKLFF.

The V call is TRBV2, the J call TRBJ2-3; the D gene is possibly TRBD1 (6 bases). V was cut by 8 bases and J by 1 base, with 16 bases left in between. Germline loops: CDR1 SNHLY, CDR2 FYNNEI. The CDR3 covers 15 residues. The CDR3 sequence is CASGAQGIGTDTQYF. DNA of the CDR3: TGTGCCAGCGGCGCACAGGGTATCGGCACAGATACGCAGTATTTT.

V usage is TRBV5-4 and J usage is TRBJ1-1, with TRBD1 identical over 7 bases. Germline loops: CDR1 SGHNT, CDR2 YYREEE (reference sequence). CDR3 size: 14 residues. V lost 2 bases and J lost 1; bases outside the gene matches: 2. CDR3 protein: CASSFDRANTEAFF. Written as DNA, the CDR3 is TGTGCCAGCAGCTTTGACAGGGCGAACACTGAAGCTTTCTTT.

This rearrangement joins TRBV28 to TRBJ2-7; 8 bases match TRBD2. CDR1 and CDR2 (germline): MDHEN, SYDVKM. The CDR3 is 13 amino acids. Trimming removed 7 bases from V and 3 bases from J; junction bases left unmatched: 5. The CDR3, as DNA: TGTGCCAGCAAACGGGGGGGGATCTACGAGCAGTACTTC. Its translation is CASKRGGIYEQYF.

The chain carries TRBV2 and TRBJ1-5; 8 bases map to TRBD1. Per germline, CDR1 SNHLY and CDR2 FYNNEI. The CDR3 length is 17 residues. Losses at the gene ends were 2 bases for V and 3 bases for J; bases not matched to a gene: 9. CDR3 loop: CASSETAGGLSNQPQHF. The CDR3 DNA sequence: TGTGCCAGCAGTGAAACGGCAGGGGGCCTCTCCAATCAGCCCCAGCATTTT.

The J gene is TRBJ1-1, the V gene TRBV5-1, with a possible D match to TRBD1 (5 bases). There are 13 residues in the CDR3. V dropped 2 bases and J dropped 0 bases, with 5 bases sitting between them. Germline V gene sequence: CDR1 SGHRS, CDR2 YFSETQ. CDR3 in DNA: TGCGCCAGCAGCTTAGGGGTGAACACTGAAGCTTTCTTT. It is translated as CASSLGVNTEAFF.

The CDR3 nucleotides read TGTGCCAGCAGCCCACGGACAGGGAGGACAGATACGCAGTATTTT. It translates to CASSPRTGRTDTQYF. The chain has TRBV7-8 and TRBJ2-3; 8 bases map to TRBD1. CDR3 length: 15 amino acids. CDR1 and CDR2 from the germline V gene are SGHVS and FQNEAQ. V was clipped by 5 bases and J by 3 bases; unmatched bases: 7.

The chain employs TRBV7-3 and TRBJ2-3; D may be TRBD1 (6 bases). V gave up 5 bases and J gave up 4 bases, with 10 bases separating them. Germline assignment: CDR1 SGHTA and CDR2 FQGTGA. This CDR3 has 13 residues. CDR3 loop: CASSPTGPDTQYF. For the CDR3, the DNA is TGTGCCAGCAGCCCGACAGGCCCAGATACGCAGTATTTT.

The CDR3 spells CASSRTGSGNQPQHF. The DNA for the CDR3 is TGTGCCAGCTCAAGGACAGGGTCGGGCAATCAGCCCCAGCATTTT. This chain joins TRBV18 and TRBJ1-5; 8 bases are shared with TRBD1. Trimming took 5 bases from V and 2 from J; bases not matched to a gene: 5. Per the germline V gene, CDR1 is KGHSH and CDR2 is LQKENI. The CDR3 has 15 residues. The full variable domain, rest sourced from reference TRBV18 and TRBJ1-5, is NAGVMQNPRHLVRRRGQEARLRCSPMKGHSHVYWYRQLPEEGLKFMVYLQKENIIDESGMPKERFSAEFPKEGPSILRIQQVVRGDSAAYFCASSRTGSGNQPQHFGDGTRLSIL.

This clone came up once. The chain has TRBV28 and TRBJ2-7; 9 bases align to TRBD1. With V trimmed by 5 bases and J by 6 bases, 11 bases remained unmatched. Germline CDR1 is MDHEN and CDR2 is SYDVKM. The CDR3 loop spans 15 amino acids. CDR3 bases: TGTGCCAGCAGTGAACACGGGACAGGGTGGGTCGAGCAGTACTTC. This encodes CASSEHGTGWVEQYF.

The chain carries TRBV5-1 and TRBJ2-5; 7 bases line up with TRBD1. Germline V gene lookup returns CDR1 SGHRS and CDR2 YFSETQ. V gave up 4 bases and J gave up 5 bases; unmatched junction bases: 11. The CDR3 length is 15 residues. The CDR3 DNA is TGCGCCAGCAGCCCGAAACAGGGGTTGGTGGAGACCCAGTACTTC. This codes for CASSPKQGLVETQYF.

This sequence joins TRBV12-3 or TRBV12-4 and TRBJ1-1; tentatively, D is TRBD1 (5 bases). The CDR3 totals 13 residues. The V gene lost 3 bases and the J gene lost 6 bases, with 11 bases spanning the gap. Here the CDR3 reads CASSFERGSEAFF. CDR3 DNA: TGTGCCAGCAGTTTCGAACGGGGGTCTGAAGCTTTCTTT.